This T cell receptor beta chain was observed in a study of T cell repertoires in cytomegalovirus infection. Across the whole study: In the study, CMV epitopes included recently identified HLA-C-restricted and well-studied HLA-B-restricted ones. Public TCR beta signatures provided an indication of both CMV infection and a matching HLA type.

TCRdb ran MiXCR on the reads and lists one entry per CDR3 protein. The repertoire holds 200,000 to 250,000 distinct CDR3 sequences, with roughly two fifths as singletons. Germline V gene data show CDR1 as MGHRA and CDR2 as YSYEKL. This CDR3 is built from 15 residues. Study results and limitations: CMV carriers having the relevant HLA were flagged by cumulative public TCR beta family frequency. HLA-C-restricted, CMV-specific TCR beta clonotypes were dominant ex vivo.

This clonotype has a handful of counts. Its target is not known. At one end, the junction sequence differs from germline, possibly due to a read error. The rearrangement uses TRBV4-1 and TRBJ2-7, with 7 bases fitting TRBD2. The sequence derives from a human donor in good health (CMV status not recorded). Some clones in this sample may be carry-over from other donors' samples. The material sequenced was CD8+ T cells from cultured PBMCs, taken from culture after CMV antigen stimulation. CDR3 DNA: TGTGCCAGCAGCCTTCCCGGGACTACCTCCTACGAGCAGTACTTC. This encodes CASSLPGTTSYEQYF.